This T cell receptor (beta chain) appears in the sequencing data of a study of blood T cell repertoires in COVID-19. On the study more broadly: PBMCs, B-cell-depleted T cells, or T cells provided the cDNA or gDNA that made up the material.

In the original workflow: Nucleated cell number was recorded as an estimate derived from reference gene primer amplification. The data were produced by immunoSEQ multiplex PCR, yet TCRdb's version contains in-frame clones alone and is incomplete. The V and J calls and clone size were taken over from that table, and D and trimming were inferred from the DNA. The sample has 250,000 to 350,000 clones, around 89% seen once. V shed 3 bases and J 4 bases; nucleotides not matched to a gene: 7. Germline lookup yields CDR1 SGHRS and CDR2 YFSETQ. The CDR3 covers 15 residues. Sequencing input: PBMCs or T cells enriched from blood (not recorded which). The clonotype was recovered from a woman aged 50 to 60 who had recovered from COVID-19. The chain carries TRBV5-1 and TRBJ1-1; 9 nucleotides align to TRBD1. The CDR3: CASSYNRGRGTEAFF. The CDR3 DNA sequence: TGCGCCAGCAGCTACAACAGGGGGCGCGGCACTGAAGCTTTCTTT.